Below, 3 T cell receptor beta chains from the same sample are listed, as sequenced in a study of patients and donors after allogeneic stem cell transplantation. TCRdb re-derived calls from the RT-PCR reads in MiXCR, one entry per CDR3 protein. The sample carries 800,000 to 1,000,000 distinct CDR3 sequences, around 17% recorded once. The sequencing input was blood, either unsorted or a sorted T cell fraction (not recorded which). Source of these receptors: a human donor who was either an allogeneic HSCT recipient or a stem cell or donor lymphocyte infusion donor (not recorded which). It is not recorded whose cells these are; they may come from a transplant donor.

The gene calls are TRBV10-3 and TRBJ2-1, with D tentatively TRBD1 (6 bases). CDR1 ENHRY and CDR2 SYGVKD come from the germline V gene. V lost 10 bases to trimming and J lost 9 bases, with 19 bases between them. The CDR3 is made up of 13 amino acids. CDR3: CATRTGKGGEQFF. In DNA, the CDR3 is TGTGCCACCAGAACGGGGAAAGGGGGTGAGCAGTTCTTC.

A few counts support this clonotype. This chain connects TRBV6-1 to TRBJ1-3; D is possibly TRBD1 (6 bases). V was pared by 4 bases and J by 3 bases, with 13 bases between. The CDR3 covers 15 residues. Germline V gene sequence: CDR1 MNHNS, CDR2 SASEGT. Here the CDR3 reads CASSGPGALGNTIYF. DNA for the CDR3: TGTGCCAGCAGTGGTCCAGGGGCCCTTGGAAACACCATATATTTT.

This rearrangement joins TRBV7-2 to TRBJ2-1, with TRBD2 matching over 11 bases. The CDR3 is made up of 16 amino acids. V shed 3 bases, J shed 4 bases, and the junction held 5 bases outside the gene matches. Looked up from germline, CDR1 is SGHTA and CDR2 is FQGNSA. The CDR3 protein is CASSFLLAGVYNEQFF. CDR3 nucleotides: TGTGCCAGCAGCTTCCTACTAGCGGGGGTTTACAATGAGCAGTTCTTC.